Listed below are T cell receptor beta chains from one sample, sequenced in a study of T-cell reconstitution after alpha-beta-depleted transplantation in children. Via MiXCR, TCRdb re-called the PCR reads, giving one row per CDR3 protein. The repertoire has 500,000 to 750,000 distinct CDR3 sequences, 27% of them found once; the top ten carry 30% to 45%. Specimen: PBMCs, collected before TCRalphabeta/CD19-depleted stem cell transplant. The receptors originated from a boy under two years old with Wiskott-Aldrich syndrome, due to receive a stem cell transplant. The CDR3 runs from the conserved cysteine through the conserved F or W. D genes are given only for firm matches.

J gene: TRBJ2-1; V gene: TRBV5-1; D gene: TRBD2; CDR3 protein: CASSSQLGEGEQFF
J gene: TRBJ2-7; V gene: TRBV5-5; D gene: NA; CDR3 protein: CASSPENYEQYF
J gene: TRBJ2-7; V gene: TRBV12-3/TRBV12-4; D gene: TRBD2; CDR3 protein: CASSRTSGNLYEQYF
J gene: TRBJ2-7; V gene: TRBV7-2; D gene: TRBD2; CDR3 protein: CASSFRTKAGGEQYF
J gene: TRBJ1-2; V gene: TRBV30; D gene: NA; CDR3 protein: CAWNLGGRYGYTF
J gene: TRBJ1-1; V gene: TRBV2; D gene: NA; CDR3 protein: CASSYQDVNTEAFF
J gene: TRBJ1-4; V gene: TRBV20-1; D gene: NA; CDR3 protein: CSAPSSLVLSKKLFF
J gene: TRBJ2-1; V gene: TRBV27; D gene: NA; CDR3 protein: CASSSGFLSYNEQFF
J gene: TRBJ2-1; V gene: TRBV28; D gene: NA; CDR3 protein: CASSPPSGLVNEQFF
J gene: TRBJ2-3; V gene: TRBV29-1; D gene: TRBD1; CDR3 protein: CSVQGGQGSTDTQYF
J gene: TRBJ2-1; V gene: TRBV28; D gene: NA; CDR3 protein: CASSWTINEQFF
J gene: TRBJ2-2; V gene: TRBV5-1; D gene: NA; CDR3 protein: CASSFGYTGELFF
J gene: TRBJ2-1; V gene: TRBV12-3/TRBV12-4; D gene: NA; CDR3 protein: CASSFGFRGAGRNYNEQFF
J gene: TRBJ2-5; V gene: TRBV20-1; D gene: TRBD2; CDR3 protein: CSARRSAGGETQYF
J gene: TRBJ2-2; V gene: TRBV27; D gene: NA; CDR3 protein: CASSLWVSVYTGELFF
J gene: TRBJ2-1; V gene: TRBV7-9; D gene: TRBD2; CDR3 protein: CASSPGTSVNEQFF
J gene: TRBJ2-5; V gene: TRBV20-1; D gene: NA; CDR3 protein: CSARILAGKTQYF
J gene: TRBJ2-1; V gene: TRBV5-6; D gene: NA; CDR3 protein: CASSLYGKSSYNEQFF
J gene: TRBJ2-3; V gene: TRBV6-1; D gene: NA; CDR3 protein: CASSALAPDTDTQYF
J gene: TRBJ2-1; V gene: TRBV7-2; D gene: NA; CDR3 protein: CASSRRDEQFF
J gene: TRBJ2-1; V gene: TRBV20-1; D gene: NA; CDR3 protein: CSAEGRIFNEQFF
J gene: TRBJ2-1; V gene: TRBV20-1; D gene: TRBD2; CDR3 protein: CSSLRTSAGEQFF
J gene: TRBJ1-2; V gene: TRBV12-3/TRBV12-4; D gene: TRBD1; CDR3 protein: CASRYASGGGYGYTF
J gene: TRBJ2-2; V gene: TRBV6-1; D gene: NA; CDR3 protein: CASSPMGRTGELFF
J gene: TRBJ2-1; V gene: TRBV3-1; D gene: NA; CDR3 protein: CASSRGGQSEQFF
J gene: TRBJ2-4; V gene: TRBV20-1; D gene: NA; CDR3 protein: CSARPPSEREAKNIQYF
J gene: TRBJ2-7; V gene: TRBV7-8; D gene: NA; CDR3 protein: CASSLLAYEQYF
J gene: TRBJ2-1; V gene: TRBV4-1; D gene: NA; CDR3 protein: CASSQQGIAYNEQFF
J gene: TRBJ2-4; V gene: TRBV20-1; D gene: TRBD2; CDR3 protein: CSARGREWAKNIQYF
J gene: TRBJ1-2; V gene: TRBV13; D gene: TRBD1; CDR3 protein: CASSRPDRVVHGYTF
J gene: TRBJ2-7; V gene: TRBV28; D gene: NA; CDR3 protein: CASSLVATPYEQYF
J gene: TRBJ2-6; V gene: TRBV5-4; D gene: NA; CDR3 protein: CASSLWTGRVGAGANVLTF
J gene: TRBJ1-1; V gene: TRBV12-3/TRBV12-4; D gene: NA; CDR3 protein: CASGREVTEAFF
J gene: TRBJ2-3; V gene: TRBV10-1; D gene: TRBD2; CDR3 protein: CASSPLAGGPFSDTQYF
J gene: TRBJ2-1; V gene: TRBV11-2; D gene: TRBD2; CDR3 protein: CASTVTSAHNEQFF
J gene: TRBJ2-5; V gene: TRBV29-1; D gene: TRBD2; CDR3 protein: CSVVGLAGVRETQYF
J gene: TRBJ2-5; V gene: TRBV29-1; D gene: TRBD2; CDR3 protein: CSVVSGSGRGETQYF
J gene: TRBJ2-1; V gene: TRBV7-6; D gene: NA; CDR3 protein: CASSLVAGNTYNEQFF
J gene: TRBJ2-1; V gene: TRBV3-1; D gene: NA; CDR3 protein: CASSRWASVNEQFF
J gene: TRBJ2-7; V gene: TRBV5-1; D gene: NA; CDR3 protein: CASSLDGIGLMYEQYF
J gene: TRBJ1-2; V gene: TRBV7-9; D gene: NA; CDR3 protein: CATGREGYGYTF
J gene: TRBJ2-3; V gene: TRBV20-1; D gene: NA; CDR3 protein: CSASIPLGTQYF
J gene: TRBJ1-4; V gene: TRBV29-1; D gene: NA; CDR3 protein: CSVEMAGSGEKLFF
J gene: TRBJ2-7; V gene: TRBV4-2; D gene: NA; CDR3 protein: CASGGRGYEQYF
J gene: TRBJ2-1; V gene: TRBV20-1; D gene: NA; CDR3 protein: CSTTRMNEQFF
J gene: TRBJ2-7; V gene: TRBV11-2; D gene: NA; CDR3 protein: CASSFWDQSYEQYF
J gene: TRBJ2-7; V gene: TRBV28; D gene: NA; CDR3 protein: CASSLDRGGATYEQYF
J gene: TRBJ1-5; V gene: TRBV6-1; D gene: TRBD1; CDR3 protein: CASSPGTGGGMPQHF
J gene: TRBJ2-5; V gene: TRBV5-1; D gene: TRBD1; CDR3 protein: CASSLGDRDFQYF
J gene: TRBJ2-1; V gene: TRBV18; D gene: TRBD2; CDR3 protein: CASSGLAAAYNEQFF